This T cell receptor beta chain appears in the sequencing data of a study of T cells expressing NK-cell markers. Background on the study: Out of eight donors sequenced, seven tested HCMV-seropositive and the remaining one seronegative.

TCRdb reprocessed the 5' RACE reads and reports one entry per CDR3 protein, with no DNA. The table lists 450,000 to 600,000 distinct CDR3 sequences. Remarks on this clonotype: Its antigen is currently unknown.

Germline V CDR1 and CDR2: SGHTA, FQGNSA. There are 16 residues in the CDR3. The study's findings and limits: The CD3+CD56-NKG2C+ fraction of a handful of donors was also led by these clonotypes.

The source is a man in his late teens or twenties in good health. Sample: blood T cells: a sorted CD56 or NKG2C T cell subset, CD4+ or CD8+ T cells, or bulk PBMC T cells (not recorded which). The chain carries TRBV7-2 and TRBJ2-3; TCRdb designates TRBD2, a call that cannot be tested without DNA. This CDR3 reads CASSPGTSGRTDTQYF.